Listed below are T cell receptor beta chains from one sample, sequenced in a study of cytomegalovirus exposure and HLA in healthy donors. Clones were read by immunoSEQ multiplex PCR, and TCRdb kept only the in-frame ones, dropping some. In the table there are approximately 210,000 clones, around 79% of which are singletons. Source material: PBMCs. These receptor sequences come from a woman aged 50 to 60 in good health and CMV-seronegative. CDR3s include the opening cysteine and the closing phenylalanine or tryptophan. A D gene is named only where the DNA matches it firmly. Expanded clones get a size class; other rows say once, few or many, or leave the size out.

CDR3: CASSGYSTSSGNTIYF
DNA: TGTGCCAGCAGCGGATACAGTACTTCCTCTGGAAACACCATATATTTT
D: NA
V: TRBV9
size: NA
J: TRBJ1-3

CDR3: CASSGSGGANYGYTF
DNA: TGTGCCAGCAGCGGCTCGGGAGGGGCAAACTATGGCTACACCTTC
D: NA
V: TRBV9
size: NA
J: TRBJ1-2

CDR3: CSGLLAGGRSEQFF
DNA: TGCAGCGGCCTACTAGCGGGGGGCCGGAGTGAGCAGTTCTTC
D: TRBD2
V: TRBV29-1
size: NA
J: TRBJ2-1

CDR3: CASSLVSNTGELFF
DNA: TGTGCTAGCAGCTTAGTCTCGAACACCGGGGAGCTGTTTTTT
D: NA
V: TRBV7-7
size: NA
J: TRBJ2-2

CDR3: CASSLERVGTDTQYF
DNA: TGCGCCAGCAGCTTGGAGAGGGTGGGCACAGATACGCAGTATTTT
D: NA
V: TRBV5-1
size: NA
J: TRBJ2-3

CDR3: CASSAGGFDGEKLFF
DNA: TGTGCCAGCAGTGCGGGGGGGTTTGACGGTGAAAAACTGTTTTTT
D: NA
V: TRBV9
size: NA
J: TRBJ1-4

CDR3: CASTLLAPHNEQFF
DNA: TGTGCCAGCACTTTACTAGCCCCCCACAATGAGCAGTTCTTC
D: NA
V: TRBV6-6
size: NA
J: TRBJ2-1

CDR3: CASRGAGQHNQPQHF
DNA: TGTGCCAGCAGGGGGGCGGGACAGCACAATCAGCCCCAGCATTTT
D: TRBD1
V: TRBV2
size: once
J: TRBJ1-5

CDR3: CASSLITGGRTEAFF
DNA: TGTGCCAGCAGTCTGATAACAGGGGGTCGGACTGAAGCTTTCTTT
D: TRBD1
V: TRBV28
size: NA
J: TRBJ1-1

CDR3: CASSLFRPSQETQYF
DNA: TGTGCCAGCAGCCTATTCCGCCCCTCCCAAGAGACCCAGTACTTC
D: NA
V: TRBV11-2
size: NA
J: TRBJ2-5

CDR3: CAISESTGGYTEAFF
DNA: TGTGCCATCAGTGAGTCGACAGGGGGATACACTGAAGCTTTCTTT
D: TRBD1
V: TRBV10-3
size: once
J: TRBJ1-1

CDR3: CASSARETGELFF
DNA: TGTGCCAGCTCAGCCAGGGAAACCGGGGAGCTGTTTTTT
D: NA
V: TRBV18
size: once
J: TRBJ2-2

CDR3: CASSLTGLNTEAFF
DNA: TGTGCCAGCAGCTTAACAGGTCTGAACACTGAAGCTTTCTTT
D: NA
V: TRBV7-9
size: NA
J: TRBJ1-1

CDR3: CATGGERMAKNIQYF
DNA: TGTGCCACTGGGGGGGAGAGGATGGCCAAAAACATTCAGTACTTC
D: TRBD2
V: TRBV7-2
size: NA
J: TRBJ2-4

CDR3: CSASQGGGYTF
DNA: TGCAGTGCTAGTCAGGGCGGTGGCTACACCTTC
D: NA
V: TRBV20-1
size: NA
J: TRBJ1-2

CDR3: CASSLRDREGSTEAFF
DNA: TGTGCCAGCAGCTTACGGGACAGGGAGGGAAGCACTGAAGCTTTCTTT
D: TRBD1
V: TRBV7-8
size: NA
J: TRBJ1-1

CDR3: CASSIVPREETQYF
DNA: TGTGCCAGTAGTATAGTTCCCAGGGAAGAGACCCAGTACTTC
D: NA
V: TRBV19
size: NA
J: TRBJ2-5

CDR3: CASSFGQSNTEAFF
DNA: TGTGCCAGCAGCTTTGGGCAATCGAACACTGAAGCTTTCTTT
D: NA
V: TRBV7-9
size: NA
J: TRBJ1-1

CDR3: CATRDRGQNTEAFF
DNA: TGTGCCACCCGGGACAGGGGACAGAACACTGAAGCTTTCTTT
D: TRBD1
V: TRBV6-5
size: NA
J: TRBJ1-1

CDR3: CASSPLGWDRANTEAFF
DNA: TGTGCCAGCTCACCACTTGGCTGGGACAGGGCGAACACTGAAGCTTTCTTT
D: TRBD1
V: TRBV18
size: NA
J: TRBJ1-1

CDR3: CASSFGGTSGSYEQYF
DNA: TGCGCCAGCAGCTTTGGCGGGACTAGCGGATCCTACGAGCAGTACTTC
D: TRBD2
V: TRBV5-1
size: NA
J: TRBJ2-7

CDR3: CASSEGGTGGQPQHF
DNA: TGTGCCAGCAGTGAAGGAGGGACAGGGGGGCAGCCCCAGCATTTT
D: TRBD1
V: TRBV6-1
size: NA
J: TRBJ1-5

CDR3: CASSSYQVGTRRYEQYF
DNA: TGTGCCAGCAGCTCCTACCAAGTCGGGACTAGGCGTTACGAGCAGTACTTC
D: TRBD2
V: TRBV7-9
size: NA
J: TRBJ2-7

CDR3: CATSRELRQETQYF
DNA: TGTGCCACCAGCAGAGAACTACGCCAAGAGACCCAGTACTTC
D: NA
V: TRBV15
size: NA
J: TRBJ2-5

CDR3: CSAGTDTQYF
DNA: TGCAGCGCTGGCACAGATACGCAGTATTTT
D: NA
V: TRBV29-1
size: NA
J: TRBJ2-3

CDR3: CASSVLAGVSDTQYF
DNA: TGTGCCAGCAGCGTATTAGCGGGAGTGTCTGATACGCAGTATTTT
D: TRBD2
V: TRBV9
size: NA
J: TRBJ2-3

CDR3: CASSLTGLHNSPLHF
DNA: TGTGCCAGCAGCTTGACAGGGCTCCATAATTCACCCCTCCACTTT
D: TRBD1
V: TRBV2
size: NA
J: TRBJ1-6

CDR3: CASSLLGLNEQYF
DNA: TGTGCCAGCAGTTTATTGGGCCTGAACGAGCAGTACTTC
D: NA
V: TRBV27
size: NA
J: TRBJ2-7

CDR3: CASSMLEQWTEAFF
DNA: TGTGCCAGTAGTATGTTAGAACAGTGGACTGAAGCTTTCTTT
D: NA
V: TRBV19
size: NA
J: TRBJ1-1

CDR3: CASSQDWETGGRGNQPQHF
DNA: TGCGCCAGCAGCCAAGATTGGGAGACAGGGGGACGTGGCAATCAGCCCCAGCATTTT
D: TRBD1
V: TRBV4-1
size: NA
J: TRBJ1-5

CDR3: CASSQIWAATNEKLFF
DNA: TGCGCCAGCAGCCAAATCTGGGCTGCAACTAATGAAAAACTGTTTTTT
D: NA
V: TRBV4-1
size: NA
J: TRBJ1-4

CDR3: CASSQTGRRNEQFF
DNA: TGTGCCAGCAGCCAGACAGGAAGGCGTAATGAGCAGTTCTTC
D: NA
V: TRBV7-3
size: NA
J: TRBJ2-1

CDR3: CASRSWTSFTYEQYF
DNA: TGTGCCAGCAGATCTTGGACTAGCTTTACCTACGAGCAGTACTTC
D: TRBD2
V: TRBV27
size: once
J: TRBJ2-7

CDR3: CSVDASGANTDTQYF
DNA: TGCAGCGTTGACGCTAGCGGGGCCAACACAGATACGCAGTATTTT
D: TRBD2
V: TRBV29-1
size: NA
J: TRBJ2-3

CDR3: CASSPGLTSFATNEKLFF
DNA: TGTGCCAGCAGCCCGGGGTTGACGTCATTCGCAACTAATGAAAAACTGTTTTTT
D: NA
V: TRBV5-8
size: NA
J: TRBJ1-4

CDR3: CAISDTVDSGNTIYF
DNA: TGTGCCATCAGCGATACGGTAGACTCTGGAAACACCATATATTTT
D: NA
V: TRBV10-3
size: NA
J: TRBJ1-3

CDR3: CASSPQGLAGEEEQYF
DNA: TGTGCCAGCTCACCGCAAGGACTAGCGGGGGAGGAGGAGCAGTACTTC
D: TRBD2
V: TRBV18
size: NA
J: TRBJ2-7

CDR3: CASSGPRGTEAFF
DNA: TGTGCCAGCAGTGGACCCCGAGGGACTGAAGCTTTCTTT
D: NA
V: TRBV9
size: NA
J: TRBJ1-1

CDR3: CASSGGDTQYF
DNA: TGTGCCAGCAGCGGGGGTGATACGCAGTATTTT
D: NA
V: TRBV2
size: NA
J: TRBJ2-3

CDR3: CASTSPDPSEKLFF
DNA: TGTGCCAGCACCTCACCCGACCCTAGTGAAAAACTGTTTTTT
D: NA
V: TRBV28
size: few
J: TRBJ1-4